Presented here are 23 T cell receptor beta chains from one specimen sequenced in a study of T cell changes during pregnancy in multiple sclerosis. The table came from immunoSEQ multiplex PCR; TCRdb's copy has only in-frame clones and leaves some out. The sample lists about 38,000 clones; approximately 91% were seen once. Specimen: CD8+ T cells from peripheral blood mononuclear cells, collected after pregnancy. Receptors were obtained from a female donor with multiple sclerosis, enrolled in a pregnancy study.

The V gene is TRBV27, the J gene TRBJ1-1, with TRBD1 matching over 9 bases. Losses at the gene ends were 4 bases for V and 4 bases for J; bases not matched to a gene: 7. The CDR3 extends over 15 amino acids. Looked up from germline, CDR1 is MNHEY and CDR2 is SMNVEV (reference sequence). The CDR3 DNA reads as TGTGCCAGCAGTTCTTCCGGGACAGGGCCCACTGAAGCTTTCTTT. This encodes CASSSSGTGPTEAFF.

This chain uses TRBV9 with TRBJ2-3, with TRBD2 matching over 11 bases. CDR3 length: 17 residues. Germline V lookup: CDR1 SGDLS, CDR2 YYNGEE. Unmatched junction bases numbered 12, after V lost 4 bases and J lost 5 bases. CDR3 region: CASSPSPRLAGIDTQYF. DNA of the CDR3: TGTGCCAGCAGCCCGAGCCCCCGACTAGCGGGGATAGATACGCAGTATTTT.

CDR3 sequence (DNA): TGTGCCAGCAGCCCCAATCAGGGAAGCTCCTACGAGCAGTACTTC. It specifies CASSPNQGSSYEQYF. The chain employs TRBV5-5 and TRBJ2-7; possible D gene TRBD1, 5 bases. Germline V CDR1 and CDR2: SGHKS, YYEKEE (reference sequence). The CDR3 spans 15 residues. Trimming cost V 4 bases and J 0 bases, with 14 bases left between them.

The V call is TRBV7-9, the J call TRBJ2-3; no clear D. This CDR3 is 13 amino acids long. Germline CDR1 reads SEHNR; CDR2 reads FQNEAQ (reference sequence). With 5 bases removed from V and 2 bases from J, the gap between germline ends came to 8 bases. This CDR3 is CASSPHYTDTQYF. CDR3 in DNA: TGTGCCAGCAGCCCGCACTACACAGATACGCAGTATTTT.

This chain joins TRBV30 and TRBJ2-1, with 15 bases that match TRBD2. This CDR3 is 15 amino acids long. Germline CDR1 reads GTSNPN; CDR2 reads SVGIG (reference sequence). Unmatched junction bases numbered 5, after V lost 4 bases and J lost 7 bases. CDR3: CAWNQGLAGGNEQFF. The CDR3 region has the DNA TGTGCCTGGAACCAGGGACTAGCGGGAGGTAATGAGCAGTTCTTC.

V usage is TRBV18 and J usage is TRBJ2-7; 10 nucleotides line up with TRBD1. Germline V CDR1 and CDR2: KGHSH, LQKENI. Germline trimming cut 8 bases from V and 5 bases from J; bases unmatched to any gene: 15. The CDR3 sequence is 16 residues long. CDR3 in amino acids: CASRSSDRGRNDEQYF. Written as DNA, the CDR3 is TGTGCCAGCCGCAGTTCCGACAGGGGGCGCAACGACGAGCAGTACTTC.

The chain combines TRBV4-1 with TRBJ2-1, with no clear D. V lost 1 base to trimming and J lost 1 base, with 11 bases between them. The CDR3 contains 16 residues. Germline V gene lookup returns CDR1 MGHRA and CDR2 YSYEKL. The CDR3 region has the DNA TGCGCCAGCAGCCAAGTTCAGGTTATTTCCTACAATGAGCAGTTCTTC. Protein: CASSQVQVISYNEQFF.

The rearrangement joins TRBV9 to TRBJ2-2; a weak D match, TRBD2 (6 bases). Looked up from germline, CDR1 is SGDLS and CDR2 is YYNGEE. Between the trimmed V and J ends, which lost 0 bases and 3 bases, there was a span of 12 bases. This CDR3 region has 16 residues. The CDR3 nucleotides are TGTGCCAGCAGCGTAGAAGGAGCGGGTGACACCGGGGAGCTGTTTTTT. This translates into CASSVEGAGDTGELFF.

Here the CDR3 reads CASKVAGGPGGNEQFF. CDR3 DNA: TGTGCCAGCAAGGTAGCGGGGGGGCCTGGGGGCAATGAGCAGTTCTTC. The rearrangement joins TRBV13 to TRBJ2-1, with TRBD2 matching 11 bases. J lost 6 bases, V lost 7 bases, and 11 bases had no gene match. CDR3 length: 16 amino acids. Germline V gene sequence: CDR1 PRHDT, CDR2 FYEKMQ (reference sequence). Based on the CDR3 plus reference TRBV13 and TRBJ2-1, the full variable domain is AAGVIQSPRHLIKEKRETATLKCYPIPRHDTVYWYQQGPGQDPQFLISFYEKMQSDKGSIPDRFSAQQFSDYHSELNMSSLELGDSALYFCASKVAGGPGGNEQFFGPGTRLTVL.

The chain has TRBV7-9 and TRBJ2-7, with 7 bases fitting TRBD1. The V gene's germline CDR1 is SEHNR and CDR2 FQNEAQ (reference sequence). The CDR3 extends over 12 amino acids. V lost 5 bases and J lost 5; bases outside the gene matches: 3. The chain's CDR3 is CASSGTANEQYF. DNA of the CDR3: TGTGCCAGCAGCGGGACAGCGAACGAGCAGTACTTC.

The CDR3 spells CASSERDRGLEKLFF. CDR3 nucleotide sequence: TGTGCCAGCAGTGAAAGAGACAGGGGACTTGAAAAACTGTTTTTT. The chain links TRBV2 to TRBJ1-4; 8 nucleotides align to TRBD1. CDR3 length: 15 amino acids. In germline, CDR1 is SNHLY, CDR2 FYNNEI. Losses at the gene ends were 2 bases for V and 7 bases for J; bases not matched to a gene: 6.

The V call is TRBV7-9, the J call TRBJ1-1, with 8 bases fitting TRBD1. CDR1 and CDR2 from the germline V gene are SEHNR and FQNEAQ (reference sequence). The CDR3 loop spans 15 amino acids. J was trimmed by 5 bases and V by 7 bases; bases with no gene match: 12. The CDR3 DNA reads as TGTGCCAGCACCCTCCCCGGACAGGGTTATACTGAAGCTTTCTTT. It encodes CASTLPGQGYTEAFF. Filled out from reference TRBV7-9 and TRBJ1-1, the complete variable domain reads DTGVSQNPRHKITKRGQNVTFRCDPISEHNRLYWYRQTLGQGPEFLTYFQNEAQLEKSRLLSDRFSAERPKGSFSTLEIQRTEQGDSAMYLCASTLPGQGYTEAFFGQGTRLTVV.

Points on this clone: Other DNA variants within this sample encode the same CDR3. This chain links TRBV6-6 with TRBJ2-3; no definite D call. Germline V gene sequence: CDR1 MNHNY, CDR2 SVGAGI (reference sequence). This CDR3 comprises 13 residues. Trimming stripped 0 bases from V and 6 bases from J, with 7 bases between. CDR3 region: CASSYSSADTQYF. The CDR3 coding sequence is TGTGCCAGCAGTTACTCGTCAGCGGATACGCAGTATTTT.

The J gene is TRBJ2-1, the V gene TRBV7-9; 10 bases map to TRBD2. Unmatched junction bases numbered 3, after V lost 1 base and J lost 9 bases. Germline CDR1 is SEHNR and CDR2 is FQNEAQ (reference sequence). The CDR3 covers 14 residues. This CDR3 reads CASSLGLAGAEQFF. The CDR3 DNA reads TGTGCCAGCAGCTTAGGACTAGCGGGCGCTGAGCAGTTCTTC.

The genes are TRBV4-1 and TRBJ2-4, with TRBD2 matching 8 bases. This CDR3 contains 16 residues. CDR1 is MGHRA and CDR2 is YSYEKL in the germline V gene. Trimming took 4 bases from V and 3 from J; bases not matched to a gene: 8. CDR3 bases: TGCGCCAGCAGCCCCCCGACTAGCGAAGGCAAAAACATTCAGTACTTC. This gives the protein CASSPPTSEGKNIQYF.

The rearrangement uses TRBV7-9 and TRBJ2-7; D perhaps matches TRBD1 (5 bases). Germline V CDR1 and CDR2: SEHNR, FQNEAQ (reference sequence). The CDR3 contains 13 residues. V shed 5 bases and J shed 3 bases, with 11 bases lying between them. The CDR3: CASSPDSFYEQYF. The CDR3 DNA reads TGTGCCAGCAGCCCTGACAGTTTCTACGAGCAGTACTTC.

The genes are TRBV19 and TRBJ2-7; D is possibly TRBD2 (6 bases). This CDR3 is 15 amino acids long. The germline CDR1 and CDR2 sequences are LNHDA and SQIVND (reference sequence). Trimming took off 5 bases at V and 0 bases at J, with 14 bases between the two ends. The CDR3 coding sequence is TGTGCCAGTAGTCCCAGCTTAGCGGCCTCCTACGAGCAGTACTTC. Encoded protein: CASSPSLAASYEQYF.

The V gene is TRBV14, the J gene TRBJ2-4; D might be TRBD1 (5 bases). Germline CDR1 and CDR2: SGHDN and FVKESK. This CDR3 has 16 amino acids. Trimming shortened V by 4 bases and J by 3 bases, and 16 bases separated the two germline ends. CDR3 nucleotides: TGTGCCAGCAGCCCCGGCAGGGTCCGAAACAAAAACATTCAGTACTTC. This encodes CASSPGRVRNKNIQYF.

This chain uses TRBV6-1 with TRBJ1-5; TRBD1 matches at 11 bases. V shed 10 bases, J shed 5 bases, and the junction held 4 bases outside the gene matches. The germline V gene encodes CDR1 MNHNS and CDR2 SASEGT. The CDR3 length is 13 residues. The CDR3 region has the DNA TGTGCCATCCCGGGACAGGGGGATCAGCCCCAGCATTTT. Translation gives CAIPGQGDQPQHF.

The V call is TRBV5-1, the J call TRBJ1-1, with D maybe TRBD1 (6 bases). Trimming took off 4 bases at V and 1 base at J, with 14 bases between the two ends. Germline CDR1 reads SGHRS; CDR2 reads YFSETQ. This CDR3 has 15 amino acids. In DNA, the CDR3 is TGCGCCAGCAGCCTAAGGACAGACGAGAACACTGAAGCTTTCTTT. This gives the protein CASSLRTDENTEAFF.

The genes are TRBV6-5 and TRBJ2-2; maybe TRBD1 (6 bases). The CDR3 totals 15 residues. Trimming pared 1 base from V and 5 bases from J, leaving 11 bases between. Germline assignment: CDR1 MNHEY and CDR2 SVGAGI. The CDR3 is CASSYYREVTGELFF. CDR3 nucleotide sequence: TGTGCCAGCAGTTACTACAGGGAAGTAACCGGGGAGCTGTTTTTT.

The rearrangement uses TRBV9 and TRBJ1-1; D is unclear. Trimming cost V 0 bases and J 4 bases, with 7 bases left between them. Germline V CDR1 and CDR2: SGDLS, YYNGEE. CDR3 length: 13 residues. CDR3 sequence (DNA): TGTGCCAGCAGCGTAGAAATCGTCACTGAAGCTTTCTTT. As protein: CASSVEIVTEAFF.

The chain recombines TRBV5-6 with TRBJ2-1; D is possibly TRBD2 (5 bases). Germline V gene data show CDR1 as SGHDT and CDR2 as YYEEEE. The CDR3 is 12 residues long. The V and J ends lost 4 bases and 8 bases respectively, with 10 bases between them. The CDR3 nucleotides read TGTGCCAGCAGCGCCGGACTGCATGAGCAGTTCTTC. Its translation: CASSAGLHEQFF. Filled out from reference TRBV5-6 and TRBJ2-1, the complete variable domain reads DAGVTQSPTHLIKTRGQQVTLRCSPKSGHDTVSWYQQALGQGPQFIFQYYEEEERQRGNFPDRFSGHQFPNYSSELNVNALLLGDSALYLCASSAGLHEQFFGPGTRLTVL.